These 4 T cell receptor beta chains originate from one sample sequenced in a study of shared clonotypes between healthy human individuals. The naive CD8 fraction comprised CD45RO-negative cells positively selected for CCR7 and excluded terminally differentiated effector memory CD45RA+ cells. Measured with immunoSEQ multiplex PCR; TCRdb has only the in-frame clones, and not every one. The table shows 2 million to 2.5 million clones, with about 95% occurring only once. The source material was naive CD8+ T cells sorted from blood. The source of these receptors is a man aged 18 to 30 in good health.

The V call is TRBV11-2, the J call TRBJ2-3; no firm D call. The CDR3 extends over 12 amino acids. Germline CDR1 SGHAT, CDR2 FQNNGV. V was shortened by 0 bases and J by 7 bases, with 5 bases between the two germline ends. The CDR3 spells CASSLEGNTQYF. In nucleotides, the CDR3 is TGTGCCAGCAGCTTAGAAGGGAATACGCAGTATTTT.

This chain connects TRBV6-5 to TRBJ2-1, with 10 positions matching TRBD2. This CDR3 is 16 amino acids long. V lost 2 bases, J lost 4 bases, and 5 bases stayed unmatched. The germline CDR1 and CDR2 sequences are MNHEY and SVGAGI. The CDR3, as DNA: TGTGCCAGCAGTTACGGAGCGGGAGGGATTTACAATGAGCAGTTCTTC. Its protein is CASSYGAGGIYNEQFF.

The genes are TRBV5-6 and TRBJ2-7, with 7 nucleotides matching TRBD1. Per the germline V gene, CDR1 is SGHDT and CDR2 is YYEEEE. The CDR3 length is 14 residues. The V segment lost 4 bases and the J segment 5 bases; nucleotides outside the gene matches: 9. CDR3 loop: CASSPITTGNEQYF. The CDR3 DNA sequence: TGTGCCAGCAGCCCGATTACGACAGGGAACGAGCAGTACTTC.

J is TRBJ2-7 and V is TRBV5-1, with unresolved D. Trimming stripped 0 bases from V and 2 bases from J, with 12 bases between. The CDR3 has 15 amino acids. The germline gives CDR1 SGHRS, CDR2 YFSETQ. CDR3 sequence: CASSLGAGYTYEQYF. As DNA, the CDR3 is TGCGCCAGCAGCTTGGGAGCAGGCTATACCTACGAGCAGTACTTC.